Here is one T cell receptor (beta chain) with its context. Clones were sequenced by immunoSEQ multiplex PCR, and TCRdb holds only the in-frame ones, with some missing. Counted here are roughly 250,000 clones, around four fifths occurring once; the ten biggest clones make up approximately 4.5%. This sample was included in a study of blood T cell repertoires in COVID-19. Overall study context: The analysed material was cDNA or gDNA that came from T cells, B-cell-depleted T cells, or PBMCs.

This CDR3 is built from 15 residues. Between the trimmed V and J ends, which lost 2 bases and 3 bases, there was a span of 11 bases. The V gene's germline CDR1 is LGHDT and CDR2 YNNKEL (reference sequence). This receptor was identified in a woman aged 70 to 79 with acute or convalescent COVID-19. What was sequenced was peripheral blood. The V gene is TRBV3-1 (or the pseudogene TRBV3-2), the J gene TRBJ2-1, with D possibly being TRBD1 (6 bases). CDR3 nucleotide sequence: TGTGCCAGCAGCCAAACCCGGGACATCTACAATGAGCAGTTCTTC. Its translation is CASSQTRDIYNEQFF.